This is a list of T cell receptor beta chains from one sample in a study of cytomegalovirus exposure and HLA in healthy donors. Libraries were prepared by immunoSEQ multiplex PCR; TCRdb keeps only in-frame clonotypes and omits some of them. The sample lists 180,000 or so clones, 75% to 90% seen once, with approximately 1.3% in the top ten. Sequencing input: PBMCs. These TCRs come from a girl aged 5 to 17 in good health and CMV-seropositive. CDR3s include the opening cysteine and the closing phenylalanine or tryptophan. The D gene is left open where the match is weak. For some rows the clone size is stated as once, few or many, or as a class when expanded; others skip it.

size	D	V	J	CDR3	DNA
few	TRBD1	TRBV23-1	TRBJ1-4	CASSPLIGQGMGKLFF	TGCGCCAGCAGTCCCTTGATAGGACAGGGGATGGGAAAACTGTTTTTT
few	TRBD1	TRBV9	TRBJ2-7	CASSGGTGPYEQYF	TGTGCCAGCAGCGGTGGGACAGGACCCTACGAGCAGTACTTC
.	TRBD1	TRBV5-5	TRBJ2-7	CASSSRAGTGAYEQYF	TGTGCCAGCAGCTCGCGGGCCGGGACAGGGGCCTACGAGCAGTACTTC
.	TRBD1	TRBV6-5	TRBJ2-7	CASSYVGDRGRNEQYF	TGTGCCAGCAGTTACGTTGGGGACAGGGGAAGAAACGAGCAGTACTTC
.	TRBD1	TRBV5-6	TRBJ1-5	CASSRDRDRWSNQPQHF	TGTGCCAGCAGCCGGGACAGGGACCGGTGGAGCAATCAGCCCCAGCATTTT
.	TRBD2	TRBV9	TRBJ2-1	CASSVGAGDRYNEQFF	TGTGCCAGCAGCGTAGGGGCGGGAGACAGATACAATGAGCAGTTCTTC
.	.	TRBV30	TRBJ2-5	CAWSPGLETQYF	TGTGCCTGGAGTCCAGGTCTAGAGACCCAGTACTTC
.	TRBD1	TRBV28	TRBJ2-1	CASSFGQGAGNEQFF	TGTGCCAGCAGTTTCGGACAGGGGGCGGGCAATGAGCAGTTCTTC
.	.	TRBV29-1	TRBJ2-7	CSVVPQGMSGEQYF	TGCAGCGTTGTCCCGCAGGGAATGTCGGGCGAGCAGTACTTC
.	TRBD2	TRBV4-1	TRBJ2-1	CASSQVGGRGNEQFF	TGCGCCAGCAGCCAAGTCGGTGGGAGGGGCAATGAGCAGTTCTTC
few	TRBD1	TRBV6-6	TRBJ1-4	CASSSGTGVGRLFF	TGTGCCAGCAGTTCAGGGACAGGGGTAGGGAGGCTGTTTTTT
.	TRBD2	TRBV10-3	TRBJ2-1	CASLAGYSYNEQFF	TGTGCCTCCCTAGCGGGCTATTCCTACAATGAGCAGTTCTTC
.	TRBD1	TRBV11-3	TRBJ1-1	CASSLGQGMNTEAFF	TGTGCCAGCAGCTTAGGACAGGGGATGAACACTGAAGCTTTCTTT
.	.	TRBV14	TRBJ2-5	CASSQEEAAKHQETQYF	TGTGCCAGCAGCCAAGAAGAGGCAGCCAAACACCAAGAGACCCAGTACTTC
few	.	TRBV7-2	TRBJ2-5	CASSLAERYQETQYF	TGTGCCAGCAGCTTAGCGGAGCGGTACCAAGAGACCCAGTACTTC
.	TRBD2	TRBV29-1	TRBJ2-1	CSVAGTSGNHEQFF	TGCAGCGTCGCCGGGACTAGCGGGAACCATGAGCAGTTCTTC
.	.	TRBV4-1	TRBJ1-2	CASSQDLTARYGYTF	TGCGCCAGCAGCCAAGATTTGACAGCGCGCTATGGCTACACCTTC
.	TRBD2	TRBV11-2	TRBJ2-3	CASSLPWFTSGGDTDTQYF	TGTGCCAGCAGCTTACCCTGGTTCACTAGCGGGGGGGACACAGATACGCAGTATTTT
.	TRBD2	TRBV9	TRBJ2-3	CASSVTSGSSDTQYF	TGTGCCAGCAGTGTGACTAGCGGGAGCTCAGATACGCAGTATTTT
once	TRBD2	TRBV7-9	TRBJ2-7	CASSTQREGGHEQYF	TGTGCCAGCAGCACTCAGCGGGAGGGCGGACACGAGCAGTACTTC
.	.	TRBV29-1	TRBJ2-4	CSVGRGTGAKNIQYF	TGCAGCGTTGGTCGGGGGACGGGGGCCAAAAACATTCAGTACTTC
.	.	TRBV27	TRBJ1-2	CASSLRVQDGYTF	TGTGCCAGCAGTTTAAGGGTACAGGATGGCTACACCTTC
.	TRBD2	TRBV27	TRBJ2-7	CASSPRTSGVSQQYF	TGTGCCAGCAGTCCCCGGACTAGCGGCGTCAGCCAGCAGTACTTC
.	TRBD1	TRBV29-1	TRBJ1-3	CSVEADRGGTGNTIYF	TGCAGCGTTGAAGCCGACAGGGGAGGAACTGGAAACACCATATATTTT
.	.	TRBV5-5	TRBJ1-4	CASSPGEGLFNEKLFF	TGTGCCAGCAGCCCCGGAGAGGGCCTTTTTAATGAAAAACTGTTTTTT
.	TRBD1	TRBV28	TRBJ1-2	CASRRGVDRGYGYTF	TGTGCCAGCAGGAGGGGGGTGGACAGGGGATATGGCTACACCTTC
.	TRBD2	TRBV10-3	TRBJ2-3	CAISGSTSGSFTDTQYF	TGTGCCATCAGTGGGTCGACTAGCGGGAGTTTCACAGATACGCAGTATTTT
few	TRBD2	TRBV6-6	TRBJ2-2	CASGAGVVAGELFF	TGTGCCAGCGGGGCGGGAGTTGTGGCCGGGGAGCTGTTTTTT
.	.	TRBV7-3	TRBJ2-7	CASSLIGGRSYEQYF	TGTGCCAGCAGCTTAATAGGTGGCAGGTCCTACGAGCAGTACTTC
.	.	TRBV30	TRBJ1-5	CAWSVGRGSQPQHF	TGTGCCTGGAGTGTAGGAAGGGGCAGTCAGCCCCAGCATTTT
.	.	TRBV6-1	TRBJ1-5	CASTYTISSNQPQHF	TGTGCCAGCACCTACACTATTTCTAGCAATCAGCCCCAGCATTTT
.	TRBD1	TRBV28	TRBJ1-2	CASSLSATGGNYGYTF	TGTGCCAGCAGTTTATCAGCGACAGGGGGAAACTATGGCTACACCTTC
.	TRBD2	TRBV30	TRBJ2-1	CAWSGIAGFNEQFF	TGTGCCTGGAGTGGAATAGCGGGTTTCAATGAGCAGTTCTTC
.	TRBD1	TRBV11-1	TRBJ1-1	CASSFTTGLNTEAFF	TGTGCCAGCAGTTTTACGACAGGGTTGAACACTGAAGCTTTCTTT
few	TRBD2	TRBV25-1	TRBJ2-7	CASSRSGGTGEQYF	TGTGCCAGCAGTCGGAGCGGGGGGACTGGTGAGCAGTACTTC
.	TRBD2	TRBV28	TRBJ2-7	CASSPRGLAGRYEQYF	TGTGCCAGCAGTCCCAGGGGACTAGCGGGCAGATACGAGCAGTACTTC
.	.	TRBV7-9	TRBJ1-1	CASSFYLEGTEAFF	TGTGCCAGCAGCTTTTACCTGGAGGGGACTGAAGCTTTCTTT
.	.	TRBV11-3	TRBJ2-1	CASSLEVSSYNEQFF	TGTGCCAGCAGCTTAGAAGTGAGCTCCTACAATGAGCAGTTCTTC
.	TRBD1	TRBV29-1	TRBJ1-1	CSVGQGANTEAFF	TGCAGCGTTGGACAGGGGGCGAACACTGAAGCTTTCTTT
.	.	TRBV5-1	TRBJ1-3	CASSFRDLGSGNTIYF	TGCGCCAGCAGCTTCCGGGATTTAGGCTCTGGAAACACCATATATTTT
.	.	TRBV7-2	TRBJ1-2	CASSLGPREGYTF	TGTGCCAGCAGCTTGGGGCCCCGGGAGGGCTACACCTTC
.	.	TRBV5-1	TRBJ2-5	CASSFDQETQYF	TGCGCCAGCAGCTTCGACCAAGAGACCCAGTACTTC
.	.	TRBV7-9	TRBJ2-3	CASSLAGAPDTQYF	TGTGCCAGCAGCTTAGCGGGGGCCCCAGATACGCAGTATTTT
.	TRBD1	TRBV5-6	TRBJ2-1	CASSLVRDRGYNEQFF	TGTGCCAGCAGCTTGGTCCGGGACAGGGGCTACAATGAGCAGTTCTTC
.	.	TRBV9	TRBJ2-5	CASSASGETQYF	TGTGCCAGCAGCGCTTCCGGAGAGACCCAGTACTTC
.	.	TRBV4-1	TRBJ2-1	CASSQGSEQFF	TGCGCCAGCAGCCAGGGGAGTGAGCAGTTCTTC
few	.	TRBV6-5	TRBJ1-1	CASSVGRDTEAFF	TGTGCCAGCAGTGTCGGCAGGGACACTGAAGCTTTCTTT
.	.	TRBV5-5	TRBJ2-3	CAIGHPVTDTQYF	TGTGCCATCGGACATCCCGTCACAGATACGCAGTATTTT
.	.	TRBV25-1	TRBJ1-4	CASSGGVAEKLFF	TGTGCCAGCAGTGGGGGGGTCGCAGAAAAACTGTTTTTT
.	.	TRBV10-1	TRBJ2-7	CASSESGETPYEQYF	TGCGCCAGCAGTGAGTCTGGGGAGACTCCCTACGAGCAGTACTTC
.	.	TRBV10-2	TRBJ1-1	CASSESGVADTEAFF	TGCGCCAGCAGTGAGTCAGGCGTAGCGGACACTGAAGCTTTCTTT
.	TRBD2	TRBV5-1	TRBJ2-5	CASSLTSGSPETQYF	TGCGCCAGCAGCTTGACTAGCGGGAGCCCAGAGACCCAGTACTTC
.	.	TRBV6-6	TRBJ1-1	CASSYSTVNTEAFF	TGTGCCAGCAGTTACTCGACAGTGAACACTGAAGCTTTCTTT
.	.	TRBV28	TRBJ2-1	CASSSSRGGGRYNEQFF	TGTGCCAGCAGTTCCTCCCGTGGAGGGGGCAGGTACAATGAGCAGTTCTTC
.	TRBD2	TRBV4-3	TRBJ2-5	CASSQAHGSGVQETQYF	TGCGCCAGCAGCCAAGCGCATGGAAGCGGGGTACAAGAGACCCAGTACTTC